This TCR beta chain appears in the sequencing data of a study of T cells in Graves' hyperthyroidism and ophthalmopathy. This clonotype has a count of ten or more. CDR3 size: 13 residues. Germline V gene sequence: CDR1 MDHEN, CDR2 SYDVKM. V dropped 4 bases and J dropped 5 bases, with 6 bases sitting between them. It was RNA transcripts that yielded the amplified TCR beta CDR3 regions. The HTBI set primed first-round TCR CDR3 RT-PCR. One entry per CDR3 protein, called by TCRdb with MiXCR from the multiplex PCR reads. Found here are 450,000 to 700,000 distinct CDR3 sequences, roughly 50% of them singletons; the top ten hold 15% to 20%.

The V and J genes are TRBV28 and TRBJ1-6; D gene ambiguous. The specimen sequenced was peripheral blood or thyroid tissue (not recorded which). The origin of this receptor is an adult woman with Graves' disease, either hyperthyroidism or ophthalmopathy (not recorded which). CDR3 loop: CASSYSNNSPLHF. The CDR3 region has the DNA TGTGCCAGCAGTTATAGTAATAATTCACCCCTCCACTTT.